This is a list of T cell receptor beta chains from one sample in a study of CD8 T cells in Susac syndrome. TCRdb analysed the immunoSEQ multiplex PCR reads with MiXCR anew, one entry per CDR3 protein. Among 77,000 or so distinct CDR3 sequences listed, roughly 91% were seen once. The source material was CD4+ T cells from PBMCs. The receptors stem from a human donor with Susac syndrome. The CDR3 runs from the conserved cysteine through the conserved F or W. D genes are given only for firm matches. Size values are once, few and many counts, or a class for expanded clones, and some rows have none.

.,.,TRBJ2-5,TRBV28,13,TGTGCCAGCAGTGAACACTTCCAAGAGACCCAGTACTTC,CASSEHFQETQYF
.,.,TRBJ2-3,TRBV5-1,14,TGCGCCAGCAGCTTGGGCGGATTCACAGATACGCAGTATTTT,CASSLGGFTDTQYF
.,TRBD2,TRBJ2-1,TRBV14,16,TGTGCCAGCAGCCAAATTAGCGGGAGGTTGTCAAATGAGCAGTTCTTC,CASSQISGRLSNEQFF
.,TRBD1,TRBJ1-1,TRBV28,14,TGTGCCAGCAGCCCTTACAGGGGTCGGACTGAAGCTTTCTTT,CASSPYRGRTEAFF
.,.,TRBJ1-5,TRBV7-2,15,TGTGCCAGCAGCTTAACAGGGCCAAGCAATCAGCCCCAGCATTTT,CASSLTGPSNQPQHF
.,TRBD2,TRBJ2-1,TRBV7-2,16,TGTGCCAGCAGCTCCTATAGCGGGAGCTCCTACAATGAGCAGTTCTTC,CASSSYSGSSYNEQFF
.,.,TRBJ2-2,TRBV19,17,TGTGCCAGTAGTATCGCCCGGCGGCGGGGCAGCACCGGGGAGCTGTTTTTT,CASSIARRRGSTGELFF
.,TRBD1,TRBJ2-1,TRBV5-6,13,TGTGCCAGCCACGGGACAGCCTACAATGAGCAGTTCTTC,CASHGTAYNEQFF
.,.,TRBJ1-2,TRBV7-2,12,TGTGCCAGCTTCTTATTGAACTATGGCTACACCTTC,CASFLLNYGYTF
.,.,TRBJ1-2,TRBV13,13,TGTGCCAGCAGCCGCCAGCGGAACTATGGCTACACCTTC,CASSRQRNYGYTF
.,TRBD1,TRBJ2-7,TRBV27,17,TGTGCCAGCAGTTTATCGAGTCAGGGGGCGACGCTCTACGAGCAGTACTTC,CASSLSSQGATLYEQYF
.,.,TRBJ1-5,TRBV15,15,TGTGCCACCAGCAGAGATGTAGGAAGCAATCAGCCCCAGCATTTT,CATSRDVGSNQPQHF
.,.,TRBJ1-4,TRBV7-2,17,TGTGCCAGCAGCTTAAGGGGATCAGAAGCAACTAATGAAAAACTGTTTTTT,CASSLRGSEATNEKLFF
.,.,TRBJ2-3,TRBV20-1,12,TGCAGTGCTATGCAGAGCACAGATACGCAGTATTTT,CSAMQSTDTQYF
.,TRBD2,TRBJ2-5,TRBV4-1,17,TGCGCCAGCAGCCACTCCTCTTTTGGACTAGCGATAGAGACCCAGTACTTC,CASSHSSFGLAIETQYF
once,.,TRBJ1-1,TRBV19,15,TGTGCCAGTAGTATACAAGGCGGGTGGAACACTGAAGCTTTCTTT,CASSIQGGWNTEAFF
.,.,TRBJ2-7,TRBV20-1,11,TGCAGTGCTAGAATCAGCTACGAGCAGTACTTC,CSARISYEQYF
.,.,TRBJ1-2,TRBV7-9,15,TGTGCCAGCAGCTTAAACCTCGGCGTAGGGTATGGCTACACCTTC,CASSLNLGVGYGYTF
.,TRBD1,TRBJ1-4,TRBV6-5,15,TGTGCCAGCAGAAAACAGGGGGCGCGGGCAGAAAAACTGTTTTTT,CASRKQGARAEKLFF
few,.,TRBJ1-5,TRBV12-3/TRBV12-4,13,TGTGCCAGCTCGTCAGCCACCAATCAGCCCCAGCATTTT,CASSSATNQPQHF
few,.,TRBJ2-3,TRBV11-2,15,TGTGCCAGCAGCTTAAATACGGGATCCACAGATACGCAGTATTTT,CASSLNTGSTDTQYF
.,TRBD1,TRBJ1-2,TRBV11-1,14,TGTGCCAGCAGCTTAAGGGGGCGCGACTATGGCTACACCTTC,CASSLRGRDYGYTF
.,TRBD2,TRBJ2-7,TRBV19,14,TGTGCCAGTAGTCACCAAAGCGGGACGGGCGAGCAGTACTTC,CASSHQSGTGEQYF
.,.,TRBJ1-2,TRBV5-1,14,TGCGCCAGCAGCTTGGAGGGAGCGGCCTATGGCTACACCTTC,CASSLEGAAYGYTF